This T cell receptor (beta chain) was observed in a study of T cell repertoires in cytomegalovirus infection. Overall study: Both a matching HLA type and CMV infection were indicated by public TCR beta signatures.

TCRdb redid the calling of the reads with MiXCR, one entry per CDR3 protein. The repertoire holds about 310,000 distinct CDR3 sequences, with roughly 17% as singletons. Germline V CDR1 and CDR2: SGHRS, YFSETQ. Trimming removed 4 bases at V and 5 bases at J, with 13 bases between. This CDR3 has 14 residues. The sample consisted of PBMCs. This chain links TRBV5-1 with TRBJ2-1; D is ambiguous. This clonotype was obtained from a human donor in good health (CMV status not recorded). Some clones in this sample may be carry-over from other donors' samples. CDR3 sequence reads: CASSIGRVNNEQFF. The CDR3 nucleotides are TGCGCCAGCAGCATAGGACGGGTAAACAATGAGCAGTTCTTC.